This T cell receptor beta chain is from a study of CD8+ T cells in alopecia areata. Sequencing relied on a cDNA template that was reverse transcribed from extracted RNA. Assay used: immunoSEQ multiplex PCR; TCRdb lists only in-frame clones, some missing. The table has more than 200,000 clones, roughly 44% seen once. This CDR3 is built from 16 residues. Germline-derived CDR1 and CDR2 are SGHVS and FNYEAQ. V trimming: 0 bases; J trimming: 3 bases; junction bases outside the gene matches: 8. Regarding treatment: oral pan-JAK inhibitor, 5-10 mg twice daily. This sequence joins TRBV7-6 and TRBJ2-7; 7 bases align to TRBD1. This clonotype was sampled from a human donor with alopecia areata. Source: CD4+ T cells sorted from blood, taken at roughly week 36, from a patient treated with tofacitinib. The CDR3 loop is CASSLAGDSRYYEQYF. The DNA for the CDR3 is TGTGCCAGCAGCTTAGCGGGGGACAGTAGATACTACGAGCAGTACTTC. Full variable domain (remainder filled in from reference TRBV7-6 and TRBJ2-7): GAGVSQSPRYKVTKRGQDVALRCDPISGHVSLYWYRQALGQGPEFLTYFNYEAQQDKSGLPNDRFSAERPEGSISTLTIQRTEQRDSAMYRCASSLAGDSRYYEQYFGPGTRLTVT.